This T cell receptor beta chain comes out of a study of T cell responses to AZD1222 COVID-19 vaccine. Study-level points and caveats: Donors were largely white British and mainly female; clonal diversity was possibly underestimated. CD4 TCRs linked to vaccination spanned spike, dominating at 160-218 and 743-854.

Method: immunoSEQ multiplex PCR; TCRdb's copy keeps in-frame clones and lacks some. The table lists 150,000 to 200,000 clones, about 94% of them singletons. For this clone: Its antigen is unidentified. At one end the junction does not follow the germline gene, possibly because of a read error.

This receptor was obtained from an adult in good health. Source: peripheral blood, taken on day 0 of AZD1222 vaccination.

The CDR3 loop reads CASSLLGGAQLQHF. As DNA, the CDR3 is TGTGCCAGCAGTCTGTTAGGGGGAGCTCAGCTCCAGCATTTT. The chain uses TRBV28 and TRBJ1-5; weak D call: TRBD1 (6 bases). The CDR3 has 14 amino acids. Germline assignment: CDR1 MDHEN and CDR2 SYDVKM.